This is a list of T cell receptor beta chains from one sample in a study of cytomegalovirus exposure and HLA in healthy donors. Generated by immunoSEQ multiplex PCR, the TCRdb table keeps only in-frame clones and is missing some. This sample yields approximately 170,000 clones, of which almost 80% are seen a single time; about 9.7% belongs to the top ten. Specimen: PBMCs. These receptors all stem from a man between 18 and 35 years old in good health and CMV-seropositive. CDR3s include the opening cysteine and the closing phenylalanine or tryptophan. A D gene is named only where the DNA matches it firmly. Only some rows state a clone size, as once, few, many or a class for expanded clones.

TRBD1	TRBV29-1	TRBJ1-2	once	CSVDWTGNYGYTF	TGCAGCGTTGACTGGACAGGAAACTATGGCTACACCTTC
TRBD1	TRBV30	TRBJ1-3	.	CAWSGQGDTIYF	TGTGCCTGGAGTGGACAGGGAGACACCATATATTTT
.	TRBV6-6	TRBJ1-1	.	CASSYDLAGTEAFF	TGTGCCAGCAGTTACGATTTAGCCGGGACTGAAGCTTTCTTT
.	TRBV7-2	TRBJ2-4	once	CASSPSAGVVQYF	TGTGCCAGCAGTCCAAGCGCAGGGGTCGTTCAGTACTTC
.	TRBV21-1	TRBJ1-4	few	CASSKVGRVAEKLFF	TGTGCCAGCAGCAAAGTAGGCAGGGTGGCTGAAAAACTGTTTTTT
.	TRBV6-5	TRBJ2-3	.	CASSPGGRTDTQYF	TGTGCCAGCAGTCCAGGGGGGCGCACAGATACGCAGTATTTT
.	TRBV19	TRBJ2-7	.	CASSIGPGDEQYF	TGTGCCAGTAGTATAGGTCCAGGGGACGAGCAGTACTTC
TRBD1	TRBV7-9	TRBJ1-4	few	CASSLPSTGTSNEKLFF	TGTGCCAGCAGCTTACCATCGACAGGGACCAGTAATGAAAAACTGTTTTTT
.	TRBV25-1	TRBJ2-7	.	CASRGQEGVYEQYF	TGTGCCAGCCGAGGACAGGAGGGGGTCTACGAGCAGTACTTC
.	TRBV6-5	TRBJ1-4	.	CASSYSGNEKLFF	TGTGCCAGCAGTTACTCCGGGAATGAAAAACTGTTTTTT
TRBD1	TRBV5-1	TRBJ2-1	.	CASSIQGARDEQFF	TGCGCCAGCAGCATACAGGGGGCGAGGGATGAGCAGTTCTTC
.	TRBV5-1	TRBJ2-5	once	CASSSSGGKETQYF	TGCGCCAGCAGCTCTAGTGGGGGCAAAGAGACCCAGTACTTC
TRBD1	TRBV5-1	TRBJ1-1	.	CASRLSGTGGTEAFF	TGCGCCAGCCGACTATCCGGGACAGGAGGAACTGAAGCTTTCTTT
.	TRBV27	TRBJ2-7	.	CASSPGGAYYEQYF	TGTGCCAGCAGTCCTGGGGGGGCTTACTACGAGCAGTACTTC
TRBD2	TRBV6-5	TRBJ2-1	.	CASSYSGLASNEQFF	TGTGCCAGCAGTTACTCTGGACTAGCTAGTAATGAGCAGTTCTTC
.	TRBV27	TRBJ1-5	.	CASSLKDPRSNQPQHF	TGTGCCAGCAGTTTAAAGGATCCTAGGAGCAATCAGCCCCAGCATTTT
.	TRBV6-1	TRBJ2-7	.	CASSEAPGTSYEQYF	TGTGCCAGCAGTGAAGCGCCGGGAACCTCCTACGAGCAGTACTTC
.	TRBV5-1	TRBJ1-2	.	CAGSRVGQSNGYTF	TGCGCCGGCAGCAGGGTCGGACAGTCGAATGGCTACACCTTC
TRBD1	TRBV30	TRBJ2-2	.	CAWTKRGQTSGGELFF	TGTGCCTGGACGAAAAGGGGACAGACTTCGGGCGGGGAGCTGTTTTTT
.	TRBV5-6	TRBJ2-2	.	CASKILRDTNTGELFF	TGTGCCAGCAAAATCCTCAGGGATACGAACACCGGGGAGCTGTTTTTT